This section outlines one T cell receptor (beta chain) sequence together with its context. These data belong to a study of blood T cell repertoires in COVID-19. Membership in each cohort depended on participant-reported clinical history. J gave up 0 bases and V 1 base, and 10 bases lay outside the gene matches. The CDR3 runs to 19 residues. Germline CDR1 is SGHNT and CDR2 is YENEEA. TCRdb's copy holds only in-frame clones and misses some; the assay was immunoSEQ multiplex PCR. The sample records a few hundred thousand clones, over 75% being singletons. Sequencing was done on a sample of PBMCs or T cells enriched from blood (not recorded which). The chain is built from TRBV11-3 and TRBJ2-1; TRBD2 matches 9 bases. This receptor was obtained from a man between 40 and 49 years old in a cohort exposed to, infected with or recovered from COVID-19 (not recorded which). CDR3 sequence: CASSLGLWGSGSSYNEQFF. The CDR3 DNA reads TGTGCCAGCAGCTTAGGGTTATGGGGTAGCGGGAGCTCCTACAATGAGCAGTTCTTC.